Listed here are 31 T cell receptor beta chains from one sample, sequenced in a study of blood T cell repertoires in COVID-19. Using immunoSEQ multiplex PCR, the repertoire was profiled, and TCRdb retains in-frame clones only, with some absent. The sample has over 250,000 clones, about 87% seen once; the top ten hold around 9.3%. The sample comprised PBMCs or T cells enriched from blood (not recorded which). These receptors originate from a woman between 18 and 29 years old who had recovered from COVID-19.

The V gene is TRBV7-2, the J gene TRBJ2-5, with 7 bases that match TRBD1. The CDR3 length is 14 residues. CDR1 and CDR2 (germline): SGHTA, FQGNSA. The J segment lost 5 bases and the V segment lost 1 base, leaving 4 bases of the junction unmatched. CDR3 nucleotide sequence: TGTGCCAGCAGCTTAGTCACAGGGGACGAGACCCAGTACTTC. Translated: CASSLVTGDETQYF.

This chain joins TRBV7-2 and TRBJ2-7; the match to TRBD2 covers 9 bases. The CDR3 is 15 amino acids. Germline values: CDR1 SGHTA, CDR2 FQGNSA. Unmatched junction bases numbered 8, after V lost 1 base and J lost 7 bases. As DNA, the CDR3 is TGTGCCAGCAGCTTAGAGCGGGGGGACTACGAAGAGCAGTACTTC. Its translation is CASSLERGDYEEQYF.

This chain connects TRBV28 to TRBJ2-1, with TRBD2 identical over 9 bases. Germline V gene lookup returns CDR1 MDHEN and CDR2 SYDVKM. There are 13 residues in the CDR3. Trimming at V came to 9 bases and at J to 9 bases, leaving 9 bases not matched to a gene. The CDR3 nucleotides are TGTGCCAGTCTGACCAGCGGGAGGCTTGAGCAGTTCTTC. Translated: CASLTSGRLEQFF. Together with reference TRBV28 and TRBJ2-1, the CDR3 gives the full variable domain: DVKVTQSSRYLVKRTGEKVFLECVQDMDHENMFWYRQDPGLGLRLIYFSYDVKMKEKGDIPEGYSVSREKKERFSLILESASTNQTSMYLCASLTSGRLEQFFGPGTRLTVL.

At least ten counts were recorded for this clone. The chain couples TRBV4-2 to TRBJ2-3; TRBD2 matches 10 bases. The CDR3 is 16 residues long. From germline, CDR1 is LGHNA and CDR2 YNFKEQ. J gave up 4 bases and V 0 bases, and 4 bases lay outside the gene matches. CDR3 sequence (DNA): TGTGCCAGCAGCCAAGACGGGACTAGCGAGTCAGATACGCAGTATTTT. Protein sequence: CASSQDGTSESDTQYF.

CDR3 DNA: TGCAGTGCTAGTGCGGACGGGGCAACTAATGAAAAACTGTTTTTT. Amino acid sequence: CSASADGATNEKLFF. The chain employs TRBV20-1 and TRBJ1-4; D call uncertain. CDR1 and CDR2 from the germline V gene are DFQATT and SNEGSKA (reference sequence). This CDR3 contains 15 residues. Trimming left V 3 bases short and J 0 bases short, with 11 bases between.

V gene TRBV2 combines with J gene TRBJ1-4, with D perhaps matching TRBD1 (5 bases). Germline V gene sequence: CDR1 SNHLY, CDR2 FYNNEI. The length of the CDR3 is 14 residues. The germline V and J ends were trimmed by 4 bases and 5 bases, with 11 bases remaining between them. CDR3 loop: CASSAGTQNEKLFF. For the CDR3, the DNA is TGTGCCAGCAGTGCCGGGACTCAGAATGAAAAACTGTTTTTT.

This clone was picked up many times. The chain is built from TRBV28 and TRBJ2-1, with D uncertain. V lost 0 bases, J lost 5 bases, and 8 bases lay in between. The CDR3 consists of 14 residues. Germline V gene data show CDR1 as MDHEN and CDR2 as SYDVKM. CDR3 nucleotide sequence: TGTGCCAGCAGTTTATGGGCAAATAACAATGAGCAGTTCTTC. This codes for CASSLWANNNEQFF.

The gene calls are TRBV7-3 and TRBJ1-1; TRBD1 aligns across 9 bases. This CDR3 region has 14 residues. Losses at the gene ends were 5 bases for V and 5 bases for J; bases not matched to a gene: 6. The germline V gene encodes CDR1 SGHTA and CDR2 FQGTGA. The CDR3 bases are TGTGCCAGCAGCCTCTCCGGACAGGGGACTGAAGCTTTCTTT. It specifies CASSLSGQGTEAFF.

There are a few counts of this clone. The chain employs TRBV5-6 and TRBJ1-2; 9 bases match TRBD1. V dropped 0 bases and J dropped 7; count of bases not matched to a gene: 7. The CDR3 has 15 residues. CDR1 SGHDT and CDR2 YYEEEE come from the germline V gene. The CDR3 protein is CASSLATGGFTGYTF. Here the CDR3 DNA reads TGTGCCAGCAGCTTGGCTACAGGGGGCTTTACTGGCTACACCTTC. Variable domain in full (rest from reference TRBV5-6 and TRBJ1-2): DAGVTQSPTHLIKTRGQQVTLRCSPKSGHDTVSWYQQALGQGPQFIFQYYEEEERQRGNFPDRFSGHQFPNYSSELNVNALLLGDSALYLCASSLATGGFTGYTFGSGTRLTVV.

This clone is a singleton in its sample. This sequence joins TRBV7-9 and TRBJ2-3, with a weak D call TRBD2 (5 bases). The CDR3 covers 16 residues. Germline CDR1 and CDR2: SEHNR and FQNEAQ (reference sequence). Trimming took off 1 base at V and 0 bases at J, with 11 bases between the two ends. In nucleotides, the CDR3 is TGTGCCAGCAGCTTAGTGGTGGACTCTAGCACAGATACGCAGTATTTT. Amino acids: CASSLVVDSSTDTQYF.

This chain joins TRBV7-2 and TRBJ2-3; tentatively, D is TRBD1 (5 bases). CDR3 size: 14 residues. The germline gives CDR1 SGHTA, CDR2 FQGNSA. V lost 1 base to trimming and J lost 2 bases, with 7 bases between them. The CDR3 loop is CASSLVGPTDTQYF. Written as DNA, the CDR3 is TGTGCCAGCAGCTTAGTGGGGCCCACAGATACGCAGTATTTT.

V usage is TRBV7-9 and J usage is TRBJ1-2; D unclear. Germline CDR1 reads SEHNR; CDR2 reads FQNEAQ (reference sequence). V lost 2 bases to trimming and J lost 2 bases, with 9 bases between them. This CDR3 region has 14 residues. In nucleotides, the CDR3 is TGTGCCAGCAGCTTATTGACAACAAACTATGGCTACACCTTC. As protein: CASSLLTTNYGYTF.

This chain links TRBV28 with TRBJ2-7; TRBD1 aligns across 12 bases. V lost 6 bases and J lost 6; bases outside the gene matches: 3. Germline V CDR1 and CDR2: MDHEN, SYDVKM. CDR3 length: 13 residues. Written as DNA, the CDR3 is TGTGCCAGCAGGGGGACAGGGGGCGGCGAGCAGTACTTC. It translates to CASRGTGGGEQYF.

The chain has TRBV21-1 and TRBJ2-5; the D call of TRBD1 is as the table states it, not checked on the DNA. TRBV21-1 is labeled a pseudogene. CDR3 length: 16 residues. Here the CDR3 DNA reads TGTGCCAGCAGCAAGGGACCAGGGGGCTGGACAGAGACCCAGTACTTC. This gives the protein CASSKGPGGWTETQYF.

V gene TRBV27 combines with J gene TRBJ2-5; tentative D call: TRBD2 (5 bases). V lost 1 base to trimming and J lost 0 bases, with 12 bases between them. The germline V gene encodes CDR1 MNHEY and CDR2 SMNVEV (reference sequence). This CDR3 is built from 16 residues. The CDR3: CASSLYIPGNQETQYF. The CDR3 DNA reads TGTGCCAGCAGTTTATATATCCCGGGAAACCAAGAGACCCAGTACTTC.

The V gene is TRBV4-3, the J gene TRBJ2-5; D is possibly TRBD2 (5 bases). CDR1 is LGHNA, CDR2 YSLEER, per germline. The germline V and J ends were trimmed by 0 bases and 5 bases, with 13 bases remaining between them. This CDR3 is 15 amino acids long. The DNA of the CDR3 is TGCGCCAGCAGCCAAGATTTCGGGGTTGGGGAGACCCAGTACTTC. It specifies CASSQDFGVGETQYF.

The chain couples TRBV2 to TRBJ1-2; TRBD1 matches at 7 bases. J gave up 7 bases and V 5 bases, and 7 bases lay outside the gene matches. CDR1 SNHLY and CDR2 FYNNEI come from the germline V gene. This CDR3 comprises 13 residues. This CDR3 reads CASSRQGASGYTF. The CDR3 coding sequence is TGTGCCAGCAGTCGACAGGGTGCGAGTGGCTACACCTTC.

The gene calls are TRBV5-1 and TRBJ2-5; the match to TRBD1 covers 7 bases. Germline loops: CDR1 SGHRS, CDR2 YFSETQ. Losses at the gene ends were 6 bases for V and 2 bases for J; bases not matched to a gene: 13. The CDR3 has 16 residues. DNA of the CDR3: TGCGCCAGCACCCCCGTGAGGGGCAGGGGGCAAGAGACCCAGTACTTC. Its protein is CASTPVRGRGQETQYF. Together with reference TRBV5-1 and TRBJ2-5, the CDR3 gives the full variable domain: KAGVTQTPRYLIKTRGQQVTLSCSPISGHRSVSWYQQTPGQGLQFLFEYFSETQRNKGNFPGRFSGRQFSNSRSEMNVSTLELGDSALYLCASTPVRGRGQETQYFGPGTRLLVL.

The chain combines TRBV7-2 with TRBJ2-7; possible D gene TRBD1, 5 bases. Per the germline V gene, CDR1 is SGHTA and CDR2 is FQGNSA. The V gene lost 1 base and the J gene lost 1 base, with 11 bases spanning the gap. There are 15 residues in the CDR3. Here the CDR3 DNA reads TGTGCCAGCAGCTTAGTTAGGGGCCCATCCTACGAGCAGTACTTC. It specifies CASSLVRGPSYEQYF.

The V call is TRBV7-9, the J call TRBJ2-2; the D gene is possibly TRBD2 (5 bases). From germline, CDR1 is SEHNR and CDR2 FQNEAQ (reference sequence). Between the trimmed V and J ends, which lost 7 bases and 0 bases, there was a span of 15 bases. The CDR3 runs 16 residues. The CDR3 is CASTRGLASNTGELFF. The CDR3 DNA is TGTGCCAGCACCCGGGGTCTAGCTTCGAACACCGGGGAGCTGTTTTTT.

The gene calls are TRBV11-2 and TRBJ1-2; D remains ambiguous. Trimming pared 0 bases from V and 4 bases from J, leaving 9 bases between. The CDR3 extends over 14 amino acids. Germline V CDR1 and CDR2: SGHAT, FQNNGV. CDR3 sequence reads: CASSLERASYGYTF. CDR3 nucleotides: TGTGCCAGCAGCTTAGAGAGGGCCAGCTATGGCTACACCTTC. Filled out from reference TRBV11-2 and TRBJ1-2, the complete variable domain reads EAGVAQSPRYKIIEKRQSVAFWCNPISGHATLYWYQQILGQGPKLLIQFQNNGVVDDSQLPKDRFSAERLKGVDSTLKIQPAKLEDSAVYLCASSLERASYGYTFGSGTRLTVV.

This chain uses TRBV11-2 with TRBJ2-3, with D unclear. The germline gives CDR1 SGHAT, CDR2 FQNNGV. CDR3 length: 13 residues. Trimming shortened V by 1 base and J by 4 bases, and 6 bases separated the two germline ends. CDR3 residues: CASSLVVSDTQYF. The CDR3 region has the DNA TGTGCCAGCAGCTTAGTCGTCTCAGATACGCAGTATTTT.

The chain uses TRBV7-2 and TRBJ1-4; D ambiguous. This CDR3 spans 15 amino acids. Germline CDR1 reads SGHTA; CDR2 reads FQGNSA. Trimming removed 5 bases at V and 4 bases at J, with 14 bases between. The CDR3 DNA reads TGTGCCAGCAGCCTGAACCAGGCTATTAATGAAAAACTGTTTTTT. Protein: CASSLNQAINEKLFF.

The chain links TRBV18 to TRBJ1-4; TRBD1 aligns across 7 bases. V trimming: 3 bases; J trimming: 8 bases; junction bases outside the gene matches: 12. Per germline, CDR1 KGHSH and CDR2 LQKENI. This CDR3 region has 16 residues. CDR3 protein: CASSPGQIGVWEKLFF. The CDR3 nucleotides are TGTGCCAGCTCACCGGGACAGATCGGAGTTTGGGAAAAACTGTTTTTT.

The chain carries TRBV7-8 and TRBJ2-1; 7 bases are a match to TRBD1. Germline CDR1 SGHVS, CDR2 FQNEAQ. V was pared by 1 base and J by 6 bases, with 6 bases of the junction left unmatched. This CDR3 has 15 residues. DNA of the CDR3: TGTGCCAGCAGCTTAGATCGAACAGGGGCCAATGAGCAGTTCTTC. This gives the protein CASSLDRTGANEQFF.

The rearrangement uses TRBV2 and TRBJ2-7, with TRBD2 matching over 7 bases. The CDR3 is 15 amino acids. J was trimmed by 1 base and V by 6 bases; bases with no gene match: 9. Germline CDR1 is SNHLY and CDR2 is FYNNEI. The CDR3 spells CASRGGLLKSYEQYF. CDR3 sequence (DNA): TGTGCCAGCAGGGGGGGACTACTGAAATCCTACGAGCAGTACTTC.

The rearrangement links TRBV19 to TRBJ2-2, with D perhaps TRBD1 (5 bases). The CDR3 is 14 residues long. Germline CDR1 is LNHDA and CDR2 is SQIVND (reference sequence). V gave up 7 bases and J gave up 4 bases, with 13 bases separating them. This CDR3 is CASKIDRTTGELFF. In DNA, the CDR3 is TGTGCCAGTAAGATAGACAGAACCACCGGGGAGCTGTTTTTT.

The chain employs TRBV7-9 and TRBJ2-1; possibly TRBD1 for D (6 bases). Germline CDR1 and CDR2: SEHNR and FQNEAQ (reference sequence). CDR3 length equals 15 residues. Trimming took 4 bases from V and 8 from J, leaving 18 bases between them. CDR3 protein: CASSSGEGEMDEQFF. The CDR3 nucleotides read TGTGCCAGCAGCTCTGGAGAGGGGGAAATGGATGAGCAGTTCTTC.

Only one count was recorded for this clone. This chain connects TRBV30 to TRBJ1-1, with D uncertain. The CDR3 spans 11 residues. V dropped 4 bases and J dropped 8 bases, with 11 bases sitting between them. CDR1 is GTSNPN and CDR2 is SVGIG in the germline V gene (reference sequence). In nucleotides, the CDR3 is TGTGCCTGGATCAAGACAACCGAAGCTTTCTTT. Its translation is CAWIKTTEAFF.

V gene TRBV30 combines with J gene TRBJ2-1, with TRBD2 matching over 7 bases. CDR3 length equals 13 residues. V lost 4 bases and J lost 7; bases outside the gene matches: 7. Germline-derived CDR1 and CDR2 are GTSNPN and SVGIG (reference sequence). The CDR3 region is CAWNWGGGNEQFF. CDR3 nucleotides: TGTGCCTGGAACTGGGGCGGGGGTAATGAGCAGTTCTTC.

The chain carries TRBV5-4 and TRBJ1-2; D ambiguous. Between the trimmed V and J ends, which lost 4 bases and 0 bases, there was a span of 16 bases. The CDR3 runs to 16 residues. The V gene's germline CDR1 is SGHNT and CDR2 YYREEE (reference sequence). CDR3 loop: CASSPTKSGTNYGYTF. DNA for the CDR3: TGTGCCAGCAGCCCAACTAAGTCGGGGACTAACTATGGCTACACCTTC.